Below, one T cell receptor (beta chain) is given with its context. The antigen remains unidentified. Being one base from a much bigger clone, this may be a read error. The entry originates in a study of T cells in Graves' hyperthyroidism and ophthalmopathy. In the study overall: The blood sample was taken at first diagnosis, before treatment began.

TCR beta CDR3 region amplification was performed from RNA transcripts. Initially, a first-round RT-PCR of the TCR CDR3 employed the HTBI primer set. TCRdb analysed the multiplex PCR reads with MiXCR anew, one entry per CDR3 protein. Of a few hundred thousand distinct CDR3 sequences listed, roughly 15% were seen once; the top ten hold approximately 5.3%. The CDR3 extends over 14 amino acids. Study observations and caveats: Blood also held most thyroid clonotypes expanded beyond 0.001. Ophthalmopathy was distinguished from stable hyperthyroidism by 13 V-J signatures.

The receptor comes from a woman aged 18 to 35 with Graves' hyperthyroidism. The V call is TRBV12-3 or TRBV12-4, the J call TRBJ2-1, with D possibly being TRBD2 (6 bases). Sequencing input: blood. The CDR3 DNA follows: TGTGCCAGCAGCCCGGGACTGACGTACAGTGAGCAGTTCTTC. Protein: CASSPGLTYSEQFF.